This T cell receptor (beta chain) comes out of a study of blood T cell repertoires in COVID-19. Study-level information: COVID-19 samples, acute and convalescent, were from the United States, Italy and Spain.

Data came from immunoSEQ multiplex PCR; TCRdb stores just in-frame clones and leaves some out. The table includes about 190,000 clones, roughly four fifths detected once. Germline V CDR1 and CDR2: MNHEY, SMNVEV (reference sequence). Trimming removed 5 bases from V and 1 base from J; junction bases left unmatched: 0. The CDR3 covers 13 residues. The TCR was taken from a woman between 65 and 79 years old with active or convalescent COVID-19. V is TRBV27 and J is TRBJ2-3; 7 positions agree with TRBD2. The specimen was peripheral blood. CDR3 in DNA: TGTGCCAGCAGTGGGGGGGGCACAGATACGCAGTATTTT. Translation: CASSGGGTDTQYF.